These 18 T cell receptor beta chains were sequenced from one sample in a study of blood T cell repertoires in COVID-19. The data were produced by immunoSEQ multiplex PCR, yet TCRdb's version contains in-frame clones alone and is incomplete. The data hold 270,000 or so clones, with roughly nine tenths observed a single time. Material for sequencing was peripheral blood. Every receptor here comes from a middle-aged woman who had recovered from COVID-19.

CDR3 amino acids: CASSLGAGSYNEQFF. For the CDR3, the DNA is TGTGCCAGCAGCTTAGGGGCAGGCAGCTACAATGAGCAGTTCTTC. The gene calls are TRBV7-6 and TRBJ2-1; D is uncertain. The germline V gene has CDR1 SGHVS and CDR2 FNYEAQ. The CDR3 contains 15 residues. V lost 1 base and J lost 3, with 10 bases in between.

The CDR3 nucleotides are TGTGCCAGCAGCTTAGAGGTGGCTAGCGGCTACGAGCAGTACTTC. It specifies CASSLEVASGYEQYF. The chain carries TRBV7-8 and TRBJ2-7; 7 bases match TRBD2. The CDR3 is 15 amino acids. CDR1 is SGHVS and CDR2 is FQNEAQ in the germline V gene. With V trimmed by 1 base and J by 3 bases, 6 bases remained unmatched.

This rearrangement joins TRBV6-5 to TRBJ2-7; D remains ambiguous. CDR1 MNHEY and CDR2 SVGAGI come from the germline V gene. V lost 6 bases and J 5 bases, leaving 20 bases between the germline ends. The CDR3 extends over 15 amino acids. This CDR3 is CASRRRPSPTHEQYF. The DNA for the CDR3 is TGTGCCAGCAGGCGGAGACCCTCACCAACCCACGAGCAGTACTTC.

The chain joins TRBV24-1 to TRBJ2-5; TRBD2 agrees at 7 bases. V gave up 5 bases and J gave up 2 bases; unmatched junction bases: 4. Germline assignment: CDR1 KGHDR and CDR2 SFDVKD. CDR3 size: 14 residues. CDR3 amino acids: CATSAYGGQETQYF. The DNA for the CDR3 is TGTGCCACCAGTGCCTACGGGGGGCAAGAGACCCAGTACTTC.

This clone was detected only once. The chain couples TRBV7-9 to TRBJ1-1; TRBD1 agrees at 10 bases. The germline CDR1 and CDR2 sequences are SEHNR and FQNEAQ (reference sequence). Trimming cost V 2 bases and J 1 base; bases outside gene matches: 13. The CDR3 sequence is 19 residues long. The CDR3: CASSLNFRDRGEGNTEAFF. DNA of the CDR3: TGTGCCAGCAGCTTAAACTTCCGGGACAGGGGAGAAGGGAACACTGAAGCTTTCTTT.

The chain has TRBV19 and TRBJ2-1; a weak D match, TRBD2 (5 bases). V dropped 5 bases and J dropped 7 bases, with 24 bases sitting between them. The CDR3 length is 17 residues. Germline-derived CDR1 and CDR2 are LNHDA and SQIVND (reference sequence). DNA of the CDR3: TGTGCCAGTAGTTCTACCCCCACTAGGGTAGGAGAGAATGAGCAGTTCTTC. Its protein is CASSSTPTRVGENEQFF.

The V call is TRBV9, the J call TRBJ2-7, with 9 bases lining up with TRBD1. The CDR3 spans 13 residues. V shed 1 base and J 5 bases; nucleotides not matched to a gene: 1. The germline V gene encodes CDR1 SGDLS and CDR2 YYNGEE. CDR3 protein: CASSVRTGDEQYF. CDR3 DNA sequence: TGTGCCAGCAGCGTAAGGACAGGGGACGAGCAGTACTTC.

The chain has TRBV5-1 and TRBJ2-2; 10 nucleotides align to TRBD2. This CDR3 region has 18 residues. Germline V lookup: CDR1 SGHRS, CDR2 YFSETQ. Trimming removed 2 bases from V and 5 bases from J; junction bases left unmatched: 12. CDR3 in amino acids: CASSFGGSGRGVTGELFF. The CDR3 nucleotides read TGCGCCAGCAGCTTCGGCGGCAGCGGGAGGGGGGTGACCGGGGAGCTGTTTTTT.

The CDR3 DNA follows: TGTGCCAGCATGGGGGGGAACTCCTACGAGCAGTACTTC. It is translated as CASMGGNSYEQYF. This chain links TRBV6-5 with TRBJ2-7, with 7 bases that match TRBD2. The germline CDR1 and CDR2 sequences are MNHEY and SVGAGI. J was trimmed by 0 bases and V by 7 bases; bases with no gene match: 3. CDR3 size: 13 residues.

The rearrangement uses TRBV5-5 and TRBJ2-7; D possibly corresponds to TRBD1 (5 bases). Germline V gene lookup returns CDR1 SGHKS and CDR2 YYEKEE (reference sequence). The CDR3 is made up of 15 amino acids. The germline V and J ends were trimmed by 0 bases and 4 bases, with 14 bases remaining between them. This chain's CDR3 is CASSLDPGRWYEQYF. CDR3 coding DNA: TGTGCCAGCAGCTTGGATCCAGGGCGGTGGTACGAGCAGTACTTC.

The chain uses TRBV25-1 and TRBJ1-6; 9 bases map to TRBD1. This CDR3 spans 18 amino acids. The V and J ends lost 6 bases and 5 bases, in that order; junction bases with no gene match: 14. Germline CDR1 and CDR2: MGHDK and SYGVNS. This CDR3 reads CASRARDRASRDNSPLHF. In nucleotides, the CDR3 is TGTGCCAGCAGGGCCCGGGACAGGGCGTCCCGTGATAATTCACCCCTCCACTTT.

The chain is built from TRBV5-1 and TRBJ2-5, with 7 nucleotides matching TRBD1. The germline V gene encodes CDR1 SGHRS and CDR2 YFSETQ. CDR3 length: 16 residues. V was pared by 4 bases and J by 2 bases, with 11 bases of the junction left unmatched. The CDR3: CASSLILGTEQETQYF. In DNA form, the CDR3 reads TGCGCCAGCAGCCTAATATTAGGGACAGAACAAGAGACCCAGTACTTC.

This CDR3 reads CASSKRLAGVVEQFF. CDR3 nucleotide sequence: TGTGCCAGCAGCAAAAGACTAGCGGGAGTGGTTGAGCAGTTCTTC. This chain joins TRBV5-6 and TRBJ2-1; 12 bases map to TRBD2. The V gene end was trimmed by 4 bases and the J gene end by 9 bases; junction bases not matched to a gene: 8. CDR3 length equals 15 residues. Germline V gives CDR1 SGHDT, CDR2 YYEEEE.

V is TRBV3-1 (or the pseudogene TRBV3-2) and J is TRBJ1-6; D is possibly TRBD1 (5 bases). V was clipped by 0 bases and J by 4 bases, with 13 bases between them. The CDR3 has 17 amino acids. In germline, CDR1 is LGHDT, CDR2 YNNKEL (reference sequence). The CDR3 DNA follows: TGTGCCAGCAGCCAAGATACTCGGACAAGATATAATTCACCCCTCCACTTT. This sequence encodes CASSQDTRTRYNSPLHF.

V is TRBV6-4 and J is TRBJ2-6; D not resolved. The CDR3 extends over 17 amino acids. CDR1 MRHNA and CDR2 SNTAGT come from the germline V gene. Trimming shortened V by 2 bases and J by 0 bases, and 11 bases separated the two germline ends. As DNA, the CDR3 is TGTGCCAGCAGTGACCACTCACGCCGCTCTGGGGCCAACGTCCTGACTTTC. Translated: CASSDHSRRSGANVLTF.

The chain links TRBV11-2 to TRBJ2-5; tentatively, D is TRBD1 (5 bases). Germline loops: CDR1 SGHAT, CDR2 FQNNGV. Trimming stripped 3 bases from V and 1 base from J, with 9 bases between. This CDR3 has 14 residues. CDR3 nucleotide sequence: TGTGCCAGCAGCTTTAGACAGCCCCAAGAGACCCAGTACTTC. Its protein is CASSFRQPQETQYF.

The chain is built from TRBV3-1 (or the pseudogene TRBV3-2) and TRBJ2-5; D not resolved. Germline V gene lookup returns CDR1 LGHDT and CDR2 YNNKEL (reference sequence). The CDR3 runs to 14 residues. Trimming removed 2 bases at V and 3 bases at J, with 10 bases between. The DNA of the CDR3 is TGTGCCAGCAGCCAAAGGCTGGAGAAAGAGACCCAGTACTTC. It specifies CASSQRLEKETQYF.

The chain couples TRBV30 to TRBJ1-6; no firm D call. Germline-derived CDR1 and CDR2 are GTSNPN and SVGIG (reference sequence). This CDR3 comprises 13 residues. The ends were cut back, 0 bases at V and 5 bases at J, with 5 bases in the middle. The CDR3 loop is CAWSVQDNSPLHF. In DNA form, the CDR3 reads TGTGCCTGGAGTGTACAAGATAATTCACCCCTCCACTTT.